Below, 16 T cell receptor beta chains from the same sample are listed, as sequenced in a study of shared clonotypes between healthy human individuals. Clones were read by immunoSEQ multiplex PCR, and TCRdb kept only the in-frame ones, dropping some. Counted here are around 1.9 million clones, just over 90% occurring once; the ten biggest clones make up under 2%. Naive CD8 isolation took CD45RO-negative cells positively selected for CCR7 and excluded terminally differentiated effector memory CD45RA+ cells. The sequencing input was naive CD8+ T cells from PBMCs. All receptors derive from a young man in good health. Some clones in this sample may be carry-over from other donors' samples.

V gene TRBV28 combines with J gene TRBJ2-2, with 7 bases identical to TRBD1. CDR3 length equals 14 residues. The V segment lost 10 bases and the J segment 3 bases; nucleotides outside the gene matches: 8. Germline assignment: CDR1 MDHEN and CDR2 SYDVKM. The CDR3 spells CAINRGRDTGELFF. The CDR3 DNA reads TGTGCCATTAACAGGGGTAGGGACACCGGGGAGCTGTTTTTT. Looking up the rest from reference TRBV28 and TRBJ2-2 gives the full variable domain: DVKVTQSSRYLVKRTGEKVFLECVQDMDHENMFWYRQDPGLGLRLIYFSYDVKMKEKGDIPEGYSVSREKKERFSLILESASTNQTSMYLCAINRGRDTGELFFGEGSRLTVL.

Points on this clone: The same CDR3 also results from other DNA sequences found in this sample. The chain couples TRBV5-1 to TRBJ2-5; TRBD1 matches 9 bases. CDR3 length: 14 residues. Germline V lookup: CDR1 SGHRS, CDR2 YFSETQ. After removal of 0 bases from V and 4 bases from J, the junction contained 1 base not matched to a gene. In nucleotides, the CDR3 is TGCGCCAGCAGCTTGGACAGGGGGCGAGAGACCCAGTACTTC. Protein product: CASSLDRGRETQYF.

The sample holds one count of this clone. This rearrangement joins TRBV19 to TRBJ1-1; no firm D call. This CDR3 comprises 13 residues. The V and J ends lost 5 bases and 3 bases respectively, with 10 bases between them. Germline CDR1 is LNHDA and CDR2 is SQIVND (reference sequence). The CDR3 DNA reads as TGTGCCAGTAGTCCAGGTTTTTACACTGAAGCTTTCTTT. This sequence encodes CASSPGFYTEAFF.

The chain links TRBV30 to TRBJ2-2; D unclear. Trimming left V 0 bases short and J 6 bases short, with 14 bases between. This CDR3 is built from 15 residues. Looked up from germline, CDR1 is GTSNPN and CDR2 is SVGIG (reference sequence). For the CDR3, the DNA is TGTGCCTGGAGTGTGCCCGTTTACGGTCCCGGGGAGCTGTTTTTT. Amino acids: CAWSVPVYGPGELFF.

The chain is built from TRBV28 and TRBJ1-1; D uncertain. Trimming took 5 bases from V and 4 from J, leaving 11 bases between them. This CDR3 region has 13 residues. Looked up from germline, CDR1 is MDHEN and CDR2 is SYDVKM. Here the CDR3 DNA reads TGTGCCAGCAGTAGAGCGGTGGGCACTGAAGCTTTCTTT. This translates into CASSRAVGTEAFF. The whole variable domain, remainder taken from reference TRBV28 and TRBJ1-1, is DVKVTQSSRYLVKRTGEKVFLECVQDMDHENMFWYRQDPGLGLRLIYFSYDVKMKEKGDIPEGYSVSREKKERFSLILESASTNQTSMYLCASSRAVGTEAFFGQGTRLTVV.

V is TRBV27 and J is TRBJ2-7; TRBD2 aligns across 8 bases. Looked up from germline, CDR1 is MNHEY and CDR2 is SMNVEV (reference sequence). Trimming removed 7 bases from V and 6 bases from J; junction bases left unmatched: 11. The CDR3 is made up of 14 amino acids. The CDR3 bases are TGTGCCAGCAAGATCCGAGCGGGAGCGGTCGAGCAGTACTTC. The encoded protein is CASKIRAGAVEQYF.

This chain uses TRBV11-2 with TRBJ1-1; D is possibly TRBD1 (6 bases). This CDR3 contains 14 residues. Trimming took 5 bases from V and 8 from J, leaving 18 bases between them. Germline V gene lookup returns CDR1 SGHAT and CDR2 FQNNGV. This CDR3 is CASSIYRVPSEAFF. The CDR3 coding sequence is TGTGCCAGCAGCATCTACAGGGTGCCTTCCGAAGCTTTCTTT.

V usage is TRBV27 and J usage is TRBJ1-5; 7 nucleotides match TRBD1. This CDR3 has 15 residues. In germline, CDR1 is MNHEY, CDR2 SMNVEV (reference sequence). J gave up 7 bases and V 0 bases, and 6 bases lay outside the gene matches. The CDR3 loop reads CASSLSSTGRQPQHF. DNA of the CDR3: TGTGCCAGCAGTTTATCCTCGACAGGGCGACAGCCCCAGCATTTT.

This sequence joins TRBV10-2 and TRBJ1-1, with D possibly TRBD1 on 5 matching bases. The CDR3 loop spans 13 amino acids. Germline V CDR1 and CDR2: WSHSY, SAAADI. V gave up 7 bases and J gave up 3 bases, with 12 bases separating them. CDR3 sequence (DNA): TGCGCCAGCAAGGGCCGGGGGGACACTGAAGCTTTCTTT. Translation gives CASKGRGDTEAFF.

V is TRBV28 and J is TRBJ2-5; 8 positions agree with TRBD1. The germline CDR1 and CDR2 sequences are MDHEN and SYDVKM. J was trimmed by 4 bases and V by 5 bases; bases with no gene match: 9. There are 15 residues in the CDR3. The CDR3 region has the DNA TGTGCCAGCAGTCCCATAGACAGGGGAGGAGAGACCCAGTACTTC. Encoded protein: CASSPIDRGGETQYF.

This chain joins TRBV4-1 and TRBJ2-7; tentative D call: TRBD2 (6 bases). The germline V gene encodes CDR1 MGHRA and CDR2 YSYEKL. CDR3 size: 15 residues. Trimming shortened V by 0 bases and J by 0 bases, and 9 bases separated the two germline ends. In nucleotides, the CDR3 is TGCGCCAGCAGCCAAGAGGCGGGGAGCTCCTACGAGCAGTACTTC. This sequence encodes CASSQEAGSSYEQYF.

The rearrangement links TRBV7-3 to TRBJ2-7, with D tentatively TRBD2 (6 bases). Trimming took off 5 bases at V and 2 bases at J, with 13 bases between the two ends. CDR1 is SGHTA and CDR2 is FQGTGA in the germline V gene. The CDR3 length is 14 residues. This chain's CDR3 is CASSASGSAYEQYF. The CDR3 DNA is TGTGCCAGCAGCGCAAGCGGGTCCGCCTACGAGCAGTACTTC. Drawing the rest from reference TRBV7-3 and TRBJ2-7, the complete variable domain is GAGVSQTPSNKVTEKGKYVELRCDPISGHTALYWYRQSLGQGPEFLIYFQGTGAADDSGLPNDRFFAVRPEGSVSTLKIQRTERGDSAVYLCASSASGSAYEQYFGPGTRLTVT.

The V gene is TRBV27, the J gene TRBJ1-5; weak D call: TRBD1 (6 bases). Germline CDR1 reads MNHEY; CDR2 reads SMNVEV (reference sequence). The CDR3 spans 13 residues. Trimming removed 5 bases at V and 7 bases at J, with 12 bases between. CDR3: CASSIQGPQPQHF. CDR3 nucleotides: TGTGCCAGCAGTATACAGGGACCCCAGCCCCAGCATTTT.

This rearrangement joins TRBV2 to TRBJ1-5; maybe TRBD1 (6 bases). The CDR3 totals 14 residues. Germline lookup yields CDR1 SNHLY and CDR2 FYNNEI. V was clipped by 6 bases and J by 3 bases, with 12 bases between them. The CDR3 reads CASRDGQFNQPQHF. CDR3 in DNA: TGTGCCAGCAGGGATGGACAGTTCAATCAGCCCCAGCATTTT.

V gene TRBV5-6 combines with J gene TRBJ1-4, with D unresolved. V gave up 4 bases and J gave up 7 bases, with 14 bases separating them. The CDR3 is 14 residues long. Germline CDR1 reads SGHDT; CDR2 reads YYEEEE. The CDR3 DNA is TGTGCCAGCAGCCTCAGACGGGGAGGTGAAAAACTGTTTTTT. Its translation: CASSLRRGGEKLFF.

In regard to this clone: Different DNA sequences within this sample yield the same CDR3. The chain employs TRBV18 and TRBJ2-7; D perhaps matches TRBD1 (5 bases). The V end was cut by 2 bases, the J end by 1 base, with 6 bases between. The CDR3 contains 13 residues. Germline V lookup: CDR1 KGHSH, CDR2 LQKENI. In nucleotides, the CDR3 is TGTGCCAGCTCACCAACAGGTTCCTACGAGCAGTACTTC. It translates to CASSPTGSYEQYF.